Listed below are T cell receptor beta chains from one sample, sequenced in a study of T cells in Graves' hyperthyroidism and ophthalmopathy. TCRdb ran MiXCR on the multiplex PCR reads and lists one entry per CDR3 protein. The sample has 400,000 to 500,000 distinct CDR3 sequences; roughly an eighth are singletons. The sample was blood. These receptors were taken from a woman aged 18-29 years with Graves' hyperthyroidism. The CDR3 runs from the conserved cysteine through the conserved F or W. D genes are given only for firm matches. Only part of the rows carry a size: once, few, many, or a class if the clone is expanded.

d_gene	v_gene	j_gene	abundance	CDR3aa	CDR3nt
TRBD1	TRBV20-1	TRBJ2-7	many	CSATTGTDIYEQYF	TGCAGTGCCACAACCGGGACAGACATCTACGAGCAGTACTTC
TRBD2	TRBV6-8	TRBJ2-3	NA	CASSQDSLAGGRSRDTQYF	TGCGCCAGCAGCCAAGATAGCCTAGCGGGAGGGCGAAGCAGAGATACGCAGTATTTT
NA	TRBV28	TRBJ2-1	few	CASSSWTERYNEQFF	TGTGCCAGCAGTTCTTGGACGGAAAGATACAATGAGCAGTTCTTC
TRBD2	TRBV27	TRBJ2-3	many	CASSDRGRADTQYF	TGTGCCAGCAGTGATCGCGGGAGAGCAGATACGCAGTATTTT
NA	TRBV24-1	TRBJ1-4	many	CATSDHGEKLFF	TGTGCCACCAGTGATCATGGTGAAAAACTGTTTTTT
TRBD2	TRBV4-1	TRBJ2-5	few	CASSQGLAGVQYF	TGCGCCAGCAGCCAGGGACTAGCGGGTGTACAGTACTTC
NA	TRBV28	TRBJ2-7	many	CASSPSGRSYEQYF	TGTGCCAGCAGTCCTTCCGGGAGATCCTACGAGCAGTACTTC
TRBD2	TRBV7-8	TRBJ2-5	NA	CASTRPGLAGEYF	TGTGCCAGCACCCGACCGGGACTAGCGGGAGAATACTTC
NA	TRBV15	TRBJ2-2	few	CATSRGTPPPGGELFF	TGTGCCACCAGCAGAGGGACGCCCCCCCCCGGCGGGGAGCTGTTTTTT
NA	TRBV24-1	TRBJ2-1	NA	CATSDLMNEQFF	TGTGCCACCAGTGATTTGATGAATGAGCAGTTCTTC
TRBD1	TRBV3-1	TRBJ2-2	many	CASSQETDRGLLVTGELFF	TGTGCCAGCAGCCAAGAGACGGACAGGGGGCTATTAGTAACCGGGGAGCTGTTTTTT
TRBD2	TRBV6-5	TRBJ2-1	NA	CASSYGTSVNEQFF	TGTGCCAGCAGTTACGGGACTAGCGTCAATGAGCAGTTCTTC
TRBD1	TRBV2	TRBJ2-7	many	CASSHTGGGYEQYF	TGTGCCAGCAGCCACACAGGGGGCGGCTACGAGCAGTACTTC
TRBD2	TRBV5-8	TRBJ2-2	many	CASSPPGGSNTGELFF	TGTGCCAGCAGCCCCCCGGGGGGTTCGAACACCGGGGAGCTGTTTTTT
NA	TRBV7-2	TRBJ2-7	many	CASSVTPGRYYEQYF	TGTGCCAGCAGCGTTACTCCGGGACGGTACTACGAGCAGTACTTC
NA	TRBV12-3/TRBV12-4	TRBJ1-2	many	CASSFPGSSGYTF	TGTGCCAGCAGTTTCCCAGGGAGTAGTGGCTACACCTTC
NA	TRBV27	TRBJ2-7	NA	CASSLVLRGRTLYEQYF	TGTGCCAGCAGTTTAGTTCTTCGGGGCCGAACCTTATACGAGCAGTACTTC
TRBD1	TRBV20-1	TRBJ1-3	NA	CSAAAGTVGNTIYF	TGCAGTGCTGCGGCCGGGACAGTTGGAAACACCATATATTTT
NA	TRBV6-1	TRBJ2-1	many	CASSDRRGETGGYNEQFF	TGTGCCAGCAGTGACAGACGGGGGGAGACAGGAGGGTACAATGAGCAGTTCTTC
TRBD2	TRBV9	TRBJ2-1	many	CASSSRLANEQFF	TGTGCCAGCAGCTCGCGACTAGCGAATGAGCAGTTCTTC
TRBD1	TRBV28	TRBJ2-7	many	CASSFPGQGVDEQYF	TGTGCCAGCAGTTTCCCGGGACAGGGGGTCGACGAGCAGTACTTC
NA	TRBV19	TRBJ1-3	NA	CASSIDGRSGNTIYF	TGTGCCAGTAGTATAGATGGCCGCTCTGGAAACACCATATATTTT
NA	TRBV12-3/TRBV12-4	TRBJ2-7	few	CASTHALHSSYEQYF	TGTGCCAGCACTCACGCGTTGCACAGCTCCTACGAGCAGTACTTC
TRBD1	TRBV30	TRBJ2-2	NA	CASSQIPGTAGLFF	TGTGCCTCCTCCCAAATCCCCGGGACAGCTGGGCTGTTTTTT